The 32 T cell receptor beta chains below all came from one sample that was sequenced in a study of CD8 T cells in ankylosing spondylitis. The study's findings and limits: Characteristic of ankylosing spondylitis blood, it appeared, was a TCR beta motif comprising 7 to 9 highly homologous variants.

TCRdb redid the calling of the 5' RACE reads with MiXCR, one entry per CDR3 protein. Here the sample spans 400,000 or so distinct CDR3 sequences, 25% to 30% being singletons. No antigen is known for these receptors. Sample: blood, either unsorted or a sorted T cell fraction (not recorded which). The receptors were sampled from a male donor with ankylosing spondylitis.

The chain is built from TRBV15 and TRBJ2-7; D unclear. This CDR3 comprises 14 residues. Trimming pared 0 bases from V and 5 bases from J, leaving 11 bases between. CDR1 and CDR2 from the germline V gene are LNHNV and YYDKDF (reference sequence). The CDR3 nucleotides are TGTGCCACCAGCAGAGATCCGACAAGGGACGAGCAGTACTTC. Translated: CATSRDPTRDEQYF.

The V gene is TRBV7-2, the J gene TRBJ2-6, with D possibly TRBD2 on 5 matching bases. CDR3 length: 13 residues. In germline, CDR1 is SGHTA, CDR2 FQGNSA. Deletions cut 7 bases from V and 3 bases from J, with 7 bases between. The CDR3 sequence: CASNRDGANVLTF. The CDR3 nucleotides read TGTGCCAGCAATCGGGATGGGGCCAACGTCCTGACTTTC.

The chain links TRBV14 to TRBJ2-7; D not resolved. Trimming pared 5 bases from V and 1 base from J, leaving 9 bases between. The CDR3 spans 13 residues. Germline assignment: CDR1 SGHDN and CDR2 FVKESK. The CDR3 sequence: CASSGLYSYEQYF. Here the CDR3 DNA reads TGTGCCAGCAGCGGTCTCTATTCCTACGAGCAGTACTTC.

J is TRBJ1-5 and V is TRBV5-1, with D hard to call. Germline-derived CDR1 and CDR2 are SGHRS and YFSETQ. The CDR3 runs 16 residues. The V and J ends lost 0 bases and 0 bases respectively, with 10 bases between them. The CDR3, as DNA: TGCGCCAGCAGCTTGGAACCCACTTATAGCAATCAGCCCCAGCATTTT. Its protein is CASSLEPTYSNQPQHF.

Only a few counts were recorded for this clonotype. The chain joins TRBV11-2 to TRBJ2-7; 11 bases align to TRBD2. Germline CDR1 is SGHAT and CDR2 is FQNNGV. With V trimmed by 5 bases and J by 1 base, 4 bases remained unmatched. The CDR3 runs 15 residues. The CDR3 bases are TGTGCCAGCAGCCTAACTAGCGGGGGATCCTACGAGCAGTACGTC. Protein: CASSLTSGGSYEQYV.

DNA of the CDR3: TGCAGTGCTAGAGATCTTAGGCAGGCCTTGGGTGGCTACACCTTC. Protein product: CSARDLRQALGGYTF. The V call is TRBV20-1, the J call TRBJ1-2; D gene unclear. The CDR3 is made up of 15 amino acids. Trimming left V 0 bases short and J 7 bases short, with 18 bases between. Germline CDR1 DFQATT, CDR2 SNEGSKA (reference sequence).

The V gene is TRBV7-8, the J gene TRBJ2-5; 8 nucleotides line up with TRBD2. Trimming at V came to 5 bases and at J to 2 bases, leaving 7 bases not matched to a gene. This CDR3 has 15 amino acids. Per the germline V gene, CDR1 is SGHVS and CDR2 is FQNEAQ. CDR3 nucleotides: TGTGCCAGCAGCCTATCTAGCGGGCCGCAAGAGACCCAGTACTTC. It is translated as CASSLSSGPQETQYF.

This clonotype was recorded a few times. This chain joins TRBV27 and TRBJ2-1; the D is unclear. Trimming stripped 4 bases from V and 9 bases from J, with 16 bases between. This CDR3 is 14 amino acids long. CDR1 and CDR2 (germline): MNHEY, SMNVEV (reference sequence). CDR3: CASSSNRAGGEQFF. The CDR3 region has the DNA TGTGCCAGCAGTTCCAATCGGGCCGGCGGTGAGCAGTTCTTC.

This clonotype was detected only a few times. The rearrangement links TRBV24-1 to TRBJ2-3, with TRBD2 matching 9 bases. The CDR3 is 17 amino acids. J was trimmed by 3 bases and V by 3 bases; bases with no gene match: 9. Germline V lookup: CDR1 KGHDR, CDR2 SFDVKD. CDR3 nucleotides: TGTGCCACCAGTGATCTGGCGGGGCGGGGGGGGACAGATACGCAGTATTTT. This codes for CATSDLAGRGGTDTQYF.

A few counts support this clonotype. CDR3 sequence: CASSLVRGRDTQYF. Here the CDR3 DNA reads TGCGCCAGCAGCTTGGTCAGGGGGCGAGATACGCAGTATTTT. V usage is TRBV5-1 and J usage is TRBJ2-3; the match to TRBD1 covers 8 bases. The V segment lost 0 bases and the J segment 5 bases; nucleotides outside the gene matches: 2. The germline CDR1 and CDR2 sequences are SGHRS and YFSETQ. The CDR3 runs to 14 residues.

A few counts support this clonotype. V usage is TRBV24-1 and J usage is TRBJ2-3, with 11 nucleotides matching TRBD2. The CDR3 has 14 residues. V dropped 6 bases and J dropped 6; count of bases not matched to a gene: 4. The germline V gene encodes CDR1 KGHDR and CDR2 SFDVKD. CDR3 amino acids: CATSLAGGSDTQYF. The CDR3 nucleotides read TGTGCCACCAGTCTAGCGGGAGGTTCCGATACGCAGTATTTT.

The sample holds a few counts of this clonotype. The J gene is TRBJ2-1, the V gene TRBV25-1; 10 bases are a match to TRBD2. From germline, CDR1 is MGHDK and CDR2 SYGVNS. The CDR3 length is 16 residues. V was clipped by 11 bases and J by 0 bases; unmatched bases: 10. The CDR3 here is CASLPPSGSSYNEQFF. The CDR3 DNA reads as TGTGCCTCCCTCCCCCCTAGCGGGAGCTCCTACAATGAGCAGTTCTTC.

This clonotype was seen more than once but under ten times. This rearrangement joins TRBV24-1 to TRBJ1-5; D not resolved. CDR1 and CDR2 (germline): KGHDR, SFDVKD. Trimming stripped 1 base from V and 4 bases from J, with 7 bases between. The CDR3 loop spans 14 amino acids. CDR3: CATSDLYGNQPQHF. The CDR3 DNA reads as TGTGCCACCAGTGATTTATATGGGAATCAGCCCCAGCATTTT.

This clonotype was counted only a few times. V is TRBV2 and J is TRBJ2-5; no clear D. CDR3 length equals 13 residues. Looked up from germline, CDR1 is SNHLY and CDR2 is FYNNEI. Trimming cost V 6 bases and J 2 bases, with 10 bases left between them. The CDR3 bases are TGTGCCAGCAGGACCCTGAAACAAGAGACCCAGTACTTC. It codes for CASRTLKQETQYF. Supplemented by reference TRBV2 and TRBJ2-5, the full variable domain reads EPEVTQTPSHQVTQMGQEVILRCVPISNHLYFYWYRQILGQKVEFLVSFYNNEISEKSEIFDDQFSVERPDGSNFTLKIRSTKLEDSAMYFCASRTLKQETQYFGPGTRLLVL.

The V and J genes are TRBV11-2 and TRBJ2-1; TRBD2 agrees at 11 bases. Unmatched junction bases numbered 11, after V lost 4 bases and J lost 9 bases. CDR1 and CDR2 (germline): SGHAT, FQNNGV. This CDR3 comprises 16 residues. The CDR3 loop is CASSSPRVAGGIEQFF. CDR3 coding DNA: TGTGCCAGCAGCTCGCCCCGGGTAGCGGGAGGGATTGAGCAGTTCTTC.

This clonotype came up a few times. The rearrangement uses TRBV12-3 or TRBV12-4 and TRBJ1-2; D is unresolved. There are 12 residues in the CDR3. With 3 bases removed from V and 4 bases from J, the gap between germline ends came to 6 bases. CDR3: CASSFASYGYTF. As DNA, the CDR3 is TGTGCCAGCAGTTTCGCCTCCTATGGCTACACCTTC.

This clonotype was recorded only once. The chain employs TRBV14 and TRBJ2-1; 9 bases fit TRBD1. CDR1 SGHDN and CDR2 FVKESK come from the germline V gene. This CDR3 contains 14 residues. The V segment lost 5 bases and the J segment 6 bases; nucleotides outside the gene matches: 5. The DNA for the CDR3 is TGTGCCAGCAGCTCCGGACAGGGGATCAATGAGCAGTTCTTC. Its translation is CASSSGQGINEQFF.

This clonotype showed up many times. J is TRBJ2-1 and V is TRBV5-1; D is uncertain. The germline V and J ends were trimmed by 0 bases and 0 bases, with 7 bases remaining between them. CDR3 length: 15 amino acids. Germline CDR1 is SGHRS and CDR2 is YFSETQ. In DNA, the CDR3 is TGCGCCAGCAGCTTGGAGGGTTACTCCTACAATGAGCAGTTCTTC. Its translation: CASSLEGYSYNEQFF. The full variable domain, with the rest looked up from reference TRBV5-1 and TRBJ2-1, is KAGVTQTPRYLIKTRGQQVTLSCSPISGHRSVSWYQQTPGQGLQFLFEYFSETQRNKGNFPGRFSGRQFSNSRSEMNVSTLELGDSALYLCASSLEGYSYNEQFFGPGTRLTVL.

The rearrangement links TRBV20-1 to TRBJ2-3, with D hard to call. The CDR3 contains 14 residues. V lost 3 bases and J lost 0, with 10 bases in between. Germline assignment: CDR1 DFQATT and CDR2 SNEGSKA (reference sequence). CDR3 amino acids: CSARPPTSTDTQYF. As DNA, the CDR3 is TGCAGTGCTAGGCCCCCAACTAGCACAGATACGCAGTATTTT.

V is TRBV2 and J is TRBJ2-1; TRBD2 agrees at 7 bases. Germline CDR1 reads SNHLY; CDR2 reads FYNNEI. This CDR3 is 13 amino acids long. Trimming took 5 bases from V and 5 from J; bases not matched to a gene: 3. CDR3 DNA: TGTGCCAGCAGTCCCGGGACTAACAATGAGCAGTTCTTC. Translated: CASSPGTNNEQFF.

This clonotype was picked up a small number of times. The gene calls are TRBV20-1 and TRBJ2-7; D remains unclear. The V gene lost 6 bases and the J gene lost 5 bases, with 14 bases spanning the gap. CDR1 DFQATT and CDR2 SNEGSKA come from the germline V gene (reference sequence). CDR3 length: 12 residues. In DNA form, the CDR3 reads TGCAGTGCCAGATCGGATTGGAACGAGCAGTACTTC. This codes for CSARSDWNEQYF.

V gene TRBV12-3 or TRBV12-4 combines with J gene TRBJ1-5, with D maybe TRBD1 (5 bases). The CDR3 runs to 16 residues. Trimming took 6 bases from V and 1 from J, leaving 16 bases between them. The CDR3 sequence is CASSPSKGRSNQPQHF. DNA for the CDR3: TGTGCCAGCAGCCCCTCGAAGGGGAGAAGCAATCAGCCCCAGCATTTT.

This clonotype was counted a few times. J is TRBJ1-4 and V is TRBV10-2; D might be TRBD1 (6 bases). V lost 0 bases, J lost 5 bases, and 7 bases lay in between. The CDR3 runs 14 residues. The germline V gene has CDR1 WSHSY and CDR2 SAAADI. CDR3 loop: CASSESGGNEKLFF. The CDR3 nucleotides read TGCGCCAGCAGTGAGTCGGGGGGCAATGAAAAACTGTTTTTT.

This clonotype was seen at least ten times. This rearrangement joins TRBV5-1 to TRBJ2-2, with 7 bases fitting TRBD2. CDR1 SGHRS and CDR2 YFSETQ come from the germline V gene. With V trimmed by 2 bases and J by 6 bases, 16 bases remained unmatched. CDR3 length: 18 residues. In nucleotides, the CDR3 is TGCGCCAGCAGCTTATATAGCGGGCCTCCGCCCGAGGCCGGGGAGCTGTTTTTT. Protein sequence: CASSLYSGPPPEAGELFF.

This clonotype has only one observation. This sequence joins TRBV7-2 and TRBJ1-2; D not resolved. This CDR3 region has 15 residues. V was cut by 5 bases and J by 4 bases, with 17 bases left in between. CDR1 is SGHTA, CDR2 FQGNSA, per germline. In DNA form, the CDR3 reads TGTGCCAGCAGCCTTGGTTACCCAGGCGGCTATGGCTACACCTTC. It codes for CASSLGYPGGYGYTF.

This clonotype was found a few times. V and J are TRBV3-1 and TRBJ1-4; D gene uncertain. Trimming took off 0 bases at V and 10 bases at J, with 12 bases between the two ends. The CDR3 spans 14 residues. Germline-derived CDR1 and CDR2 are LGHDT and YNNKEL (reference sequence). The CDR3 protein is CASSQEGKVRKLFF. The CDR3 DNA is TGTGCCAGCAGCCAAGAAGGGAAGGTCAGAAAACTGTTTTTT.

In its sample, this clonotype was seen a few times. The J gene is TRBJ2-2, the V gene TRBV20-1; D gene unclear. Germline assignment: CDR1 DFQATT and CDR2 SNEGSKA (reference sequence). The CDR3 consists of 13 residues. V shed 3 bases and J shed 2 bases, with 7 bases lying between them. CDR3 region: CSARAPNTGELFF. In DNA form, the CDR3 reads TGCAGTGCTAGGGCTCCAAACACCGGGGAGCTGTTTTTT.

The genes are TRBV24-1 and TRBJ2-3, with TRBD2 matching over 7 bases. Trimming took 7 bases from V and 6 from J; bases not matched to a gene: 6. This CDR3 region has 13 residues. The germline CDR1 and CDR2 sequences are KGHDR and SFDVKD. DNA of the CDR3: TGTGCCACCAGGACTTGGGGAGGGGATACGCAGTATTTT. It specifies CATRTWGGDTQYF.

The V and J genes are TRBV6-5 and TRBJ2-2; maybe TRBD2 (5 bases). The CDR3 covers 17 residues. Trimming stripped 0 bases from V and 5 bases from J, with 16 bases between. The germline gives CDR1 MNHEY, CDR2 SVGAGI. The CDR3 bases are TGTGCCAGCAGTTACTCGAGAGGGTTCTGGTGGACCGGGGAGCTGTTTTTT. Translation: CASSYSRGFWWTGELFF.

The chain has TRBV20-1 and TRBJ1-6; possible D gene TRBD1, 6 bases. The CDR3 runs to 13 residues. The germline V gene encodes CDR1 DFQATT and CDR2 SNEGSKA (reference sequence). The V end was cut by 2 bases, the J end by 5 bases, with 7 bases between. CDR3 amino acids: CSARNRDNSPLHF. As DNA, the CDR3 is TGCAGTGCTAGAAACAGGGATAATTCACCCCTCCACTTT.

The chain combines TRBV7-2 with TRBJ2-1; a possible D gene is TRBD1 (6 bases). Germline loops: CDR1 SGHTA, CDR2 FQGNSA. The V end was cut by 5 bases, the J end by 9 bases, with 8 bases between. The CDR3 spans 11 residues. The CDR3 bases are TGTGCCAGCAGCCCAGGGGCTGAGCAGTTCTTC. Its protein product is CASSPGAEQFF.

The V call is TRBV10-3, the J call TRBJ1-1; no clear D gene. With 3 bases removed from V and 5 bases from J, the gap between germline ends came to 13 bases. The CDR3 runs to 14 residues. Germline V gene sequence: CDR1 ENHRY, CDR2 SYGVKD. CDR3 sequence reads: CAISEATMGTEAFF. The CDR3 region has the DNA TGTGCCATCAGTGAAGCCACAATGGGGACTGAAGCTTTCTTT.